The sequence of this T cell receptor beta chain was determined in a study of T-cell reconstitution after alpha-beta-depleted transplantation in children. Study-level findings and limits: T-cell counts and diversity were attributed mostly to newly produced T cells one year after transplant. Roughly two months post-transplant, alpha-beta T cells reportedly originated from several hundred graft clones that had expanded. Surviving recipient T cells and thymic progenitors accounted for the high day-60 TCRbeta diversity observed in some patients.

During its preparation, the TCRbeta library received unique molecular identifiers. TCRdb used MiXCR to reprocess the PCR reads, holding one entry per CDR3 protein. This table has about 440,000 distinct CDR3 sequences, around 46% appearing once. Germline V gene lookup returns CDR1 SGHRS and CDR2 YFSETQ. J lost 1 base, V lost 0 bases, and 9 bases had no gene match. There are 17 residues in the CDR3. Remarks on this clonotype: Antigen unknown.

The TCR comes from a girl aged 2-9 years with aplastic anemia, due to receive a stem cell transplant. The source material was PBMCs, sampled before TCRalphabeta/CD19-depleted stem cell transplant. The chain joins TRBV5-1 to TRBJ2-5; 7 bases agree with TRBD1. The CDR3 DNA reads as TGCGCCAGCAGCTTGGAAGCCGGGACAGCGACCCAAGAGACCCAGTACTTC. Encoded protein: CASSLEAGTATQETQYF.